Presented here are 7 T cell receptor beta chains from one specimen sequenced in a study of blood T cell repertoires in COVID-19. The assay was immunoSEQ multiplex PCR, and TCRdb's table has in-frame clones only and misses some. The sample contains about 140,000 clones, 77% of which appear only once. Sequences were obtained from peripheral blood. These receptors were collected from a woman in her 50s with active or convalescent COVID-19.

This clone was seen once. V usage is TRBV28 and J usage is TRBJ2-7; D possibly corresponds to TRBD2 (6 bases). The CDR3 covers 13 residues. V gave up 7 bases and J gave up 0 bases, with 10 bases separating them. Germline CDR1 and CDR2: MDHEN and SYDVKM. CDR3 region: CASKEGSSYEQYF. The CDR3, as DNA: TGTGCCAGCAAGGAGGGGAGCTCCTACGAGCAGTACTTC.

The chain combines TRBV6-1 with TRBJ2-1; the D gene is possibly TRBD1 (6 bases). The ends were cut back, 2 bases at V and 3 bases at J, with 8 bases in the middle. CDR3 size: 14 residues. Germline assignment: CDR1 MNHNS and CDR2 SASEGT. CDR3 in amino acids: CASSETGIYNEQFF. In DNA, the CDR3 is TGTGCCAGCAGTGAAACAGGGATCTACAATGAGCAGTTCTTC.

The genes are TRBV28 and TRBJ1-2; tentatively, D is TRBD1 (6 bases). Germline V CDR1 and CDR2: MDHEN, SYDVKM. The V end was cut by 7 bases, the J end by 0 bases, with 15 bases between. This CDR3 is built from 15 residues. CDR3 sequence (DNA): TGTGCCAGCACCCAGGGGCAGACCTCTAACTATGGCTACACCTTC. Amino acids: CASTQGQTSNYGYTF.

J is TRBJ1-1 and V is TRBV18, with TRBD1 identical over 8 bases. Germline CDR1 and CDR2: KGHSH and LQKENI. The V gene end was trimmed by 3 bases and the J gene end by 1 base; junction bases not matched to a gene: 4. The length of the CDR3 is 15 residues. CDR3 nucleotides: TGTGCCAGCTCACCGGGGACAGGCTCGAACACTGAAGCTTTCTTT. It codes for CASSPGTGSNTEAFF.

The chain employs TRBV5-4 and TRBJ2-2, with D perhaps TRBD1 (6 bases). Trimming pared 2 bases from V and 4 bases from J, leaving 15 bases between. The CDR3 length is 16 residues. Germline assignment: CDR1 SGHNT and CDR2 YYREEE (reference sequence). The CDR3 loop is CASSFRGQGSTGELFF. The CDR3 DNA reads as TGTGCCAGCAGCTTCCGTGGGCAGGGGAGCACCGGGGAGCTGTTTTTT.

This chain connects TRBV19 to TRBJ1-3, with D possibly being TRBD1 (5 bases). The V and J ends lost 4 bases and 0 bases respectively, with 10 bases between them. Germline V gene sequence: CDR1 LNHDA, CDR2 SQIVND (reference sequence). There are 15 residues in the CDR3. The DNA for the CDR3 is TGTGCCAGTAGTAGGGGCGGGAACTCTGGAAACACCATATATTTT. Amino acids: CASSRGGNSGNTIYF. Full variable domain (outside the CDR3, taken from reference TRBV19 and TRBJ1-3): DGGITQSPKYLFRKEGQNVTLSCEQNLNHDAMYWYRQDPGQGLRLIYYSQIVNDFQKGDIAEGYSVSREKKESFPLTVTSAQKNPTAFYLCASSRGGNSGNTIYFGEGSWLTVV.

The chain has TRBV7-2 and TRBJ2-1; 13 bases agree with TRBD2. The germline V gene encodes CDR1 SGHTA and CDR2 FQGNSA. The CDR3 extends over 16 amino acids. Trimming removed 6 bases from V and 8 bases from J; junction bases left unmatched: 10. CDR3 residues: CASRLAGGQPWDEQFF. The CDR3 nucleotides are TGTGCCAGCAGACTAGCGGGGGGGCAACCGTGGGATGAGCAGTTCTTC.